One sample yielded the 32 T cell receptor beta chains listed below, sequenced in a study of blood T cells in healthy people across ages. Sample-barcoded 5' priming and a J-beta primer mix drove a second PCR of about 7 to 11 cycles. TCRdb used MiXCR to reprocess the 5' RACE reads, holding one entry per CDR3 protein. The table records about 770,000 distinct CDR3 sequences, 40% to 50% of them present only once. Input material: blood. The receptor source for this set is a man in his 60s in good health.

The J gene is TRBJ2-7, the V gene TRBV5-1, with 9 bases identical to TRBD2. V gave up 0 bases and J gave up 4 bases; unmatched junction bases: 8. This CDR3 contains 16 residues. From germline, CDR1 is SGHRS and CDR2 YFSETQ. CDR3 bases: TGCGCCAGCAGCTTGGCCTCGGGACTAGCCGGGTACGAGCAGTACTTC. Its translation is CASSLASGLAGYEQYF.

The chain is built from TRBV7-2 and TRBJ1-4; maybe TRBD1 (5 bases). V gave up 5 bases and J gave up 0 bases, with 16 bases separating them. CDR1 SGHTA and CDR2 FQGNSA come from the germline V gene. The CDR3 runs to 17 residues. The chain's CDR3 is CASSRPGPYTTNEKLFF. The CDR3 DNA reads TGTGCCAGCAGCCGGCCGGGGCCATACACAACTAATGAAAAACTGTTTTTT.

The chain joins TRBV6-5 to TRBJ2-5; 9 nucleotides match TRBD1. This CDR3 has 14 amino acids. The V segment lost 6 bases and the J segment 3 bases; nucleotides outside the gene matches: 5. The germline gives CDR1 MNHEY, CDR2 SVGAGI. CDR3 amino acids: CASRVGQGEETQYF. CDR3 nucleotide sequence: TGTGCCAGCAGAGTGGGACAGGGTGAAGAGACCCAGTACTTC.

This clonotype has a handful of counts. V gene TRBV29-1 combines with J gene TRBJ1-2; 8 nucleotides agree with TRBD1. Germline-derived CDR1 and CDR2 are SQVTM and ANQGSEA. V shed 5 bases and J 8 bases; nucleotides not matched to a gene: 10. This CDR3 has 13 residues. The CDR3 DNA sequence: TGCAGCGTTACCGGGACAGGCTACAGCGGCTACACCTTC. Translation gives CSVTGTGYSGYTF.

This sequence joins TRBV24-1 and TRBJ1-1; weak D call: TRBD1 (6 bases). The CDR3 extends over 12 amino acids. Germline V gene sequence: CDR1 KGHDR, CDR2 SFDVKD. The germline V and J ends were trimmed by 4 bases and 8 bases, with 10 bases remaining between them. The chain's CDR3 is CATSESQGEAFF. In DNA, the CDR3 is TGTGCCACCAGTGAGTCACAGGGAGAAGCTTTCTTT.

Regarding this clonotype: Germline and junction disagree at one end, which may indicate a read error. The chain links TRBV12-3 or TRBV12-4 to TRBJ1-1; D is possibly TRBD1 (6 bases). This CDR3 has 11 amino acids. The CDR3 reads CASSLGAEALF. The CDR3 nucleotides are TGTGCCAGCAGTTTGGGGGCTGAAGCTTTATTT.

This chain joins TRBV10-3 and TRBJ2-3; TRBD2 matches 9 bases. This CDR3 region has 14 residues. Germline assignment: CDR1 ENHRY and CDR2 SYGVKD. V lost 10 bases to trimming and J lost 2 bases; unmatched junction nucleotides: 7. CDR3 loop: CATSERGATDTQYF. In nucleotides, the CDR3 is TGTGCCACCTCAGAGCGGGGGGCCACAGATACGCAGTATTTT.

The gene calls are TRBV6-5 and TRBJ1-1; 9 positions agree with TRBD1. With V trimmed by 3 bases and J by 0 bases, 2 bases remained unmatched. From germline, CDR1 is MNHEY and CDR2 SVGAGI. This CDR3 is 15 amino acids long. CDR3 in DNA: TGTGCCAGCAGTTATCGACAGGGGGTGAACACTGAAGCTTTCTTT. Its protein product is CASSYRQGVNTEAFF.

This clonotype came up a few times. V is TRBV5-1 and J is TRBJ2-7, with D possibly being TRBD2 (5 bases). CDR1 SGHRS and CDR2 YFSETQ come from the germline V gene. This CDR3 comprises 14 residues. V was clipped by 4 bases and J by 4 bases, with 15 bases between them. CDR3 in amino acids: CASSGTTIGYEQYF. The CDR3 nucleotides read TGCGCCAGCAGCGGAACGACTATAGGGTACGAGCAGTACTTC.

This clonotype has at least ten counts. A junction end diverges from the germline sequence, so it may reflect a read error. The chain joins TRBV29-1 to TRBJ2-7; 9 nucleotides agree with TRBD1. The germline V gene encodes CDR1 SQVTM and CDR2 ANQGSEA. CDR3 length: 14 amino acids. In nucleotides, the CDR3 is TGCAGCGTTCAAGAAGGACAGGGGCTCTACGAGCAGTACTTC. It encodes CSVQEGQGLYEQYF.

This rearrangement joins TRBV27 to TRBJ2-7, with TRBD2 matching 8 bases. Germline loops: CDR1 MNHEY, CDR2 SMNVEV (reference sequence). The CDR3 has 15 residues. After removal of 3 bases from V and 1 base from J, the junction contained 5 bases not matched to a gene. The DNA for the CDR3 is TGTGCCAGCAGTTTTCGGGGGGGGGAGTCCTACGAGCAGTACTTC. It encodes CASSFRGGESYEQYF.

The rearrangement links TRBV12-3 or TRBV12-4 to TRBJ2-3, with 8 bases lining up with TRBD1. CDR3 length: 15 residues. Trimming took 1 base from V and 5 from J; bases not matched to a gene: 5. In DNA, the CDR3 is TGTGCCAGCAGTTTAGTGCAGGGGGCTAGAGATACGCAGTATTTT. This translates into CASSLVQGARDTQYF.

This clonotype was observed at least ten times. Here the CDR3 reads CASSPGPIYEQYF. The CDR3 DNA follows: TGTGCCAGCAGCCCCGGGCCCATCTACGAGCAGTACTTC. The J gene is TRBJ2-7, the V gene TRBV7-2; no clear D gene. Germline loops: CDR1 SGHTA, CDR2 FQGNSA. The V gene lost 5 bases and the J gene lost 3 bases, with 11 bases spanning the gap. This CDR3 region has 13 residues.

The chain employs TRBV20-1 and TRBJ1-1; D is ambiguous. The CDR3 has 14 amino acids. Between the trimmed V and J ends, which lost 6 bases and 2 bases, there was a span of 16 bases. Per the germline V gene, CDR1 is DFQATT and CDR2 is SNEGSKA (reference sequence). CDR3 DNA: TGCAGTGCGAAAAGGACCGGTGGAAACACTGAAGCTTTCTTT. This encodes CSAKRTGGNTEAFF.

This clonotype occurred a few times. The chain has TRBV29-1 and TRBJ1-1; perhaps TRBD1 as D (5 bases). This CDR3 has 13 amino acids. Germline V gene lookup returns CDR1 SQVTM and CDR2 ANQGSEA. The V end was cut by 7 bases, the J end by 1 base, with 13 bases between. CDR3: CSGYDSSNTEAFF. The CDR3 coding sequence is TGCAGCGGGTATGACAGCTCGAACACTGAAGCTTTCTTT.

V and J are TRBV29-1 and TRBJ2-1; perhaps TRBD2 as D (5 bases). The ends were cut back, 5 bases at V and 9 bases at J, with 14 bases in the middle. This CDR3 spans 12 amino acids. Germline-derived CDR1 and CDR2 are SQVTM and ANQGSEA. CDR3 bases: TGCAGCGTTCGGGCCCATCGGGGTGAGCAGTTCTTC. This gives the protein CSVRAHRGEQFF.

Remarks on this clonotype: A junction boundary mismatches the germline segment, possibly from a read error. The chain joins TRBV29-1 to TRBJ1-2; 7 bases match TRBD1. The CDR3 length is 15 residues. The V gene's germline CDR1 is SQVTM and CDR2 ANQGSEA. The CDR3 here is CSVLVRDSFNCGYTF. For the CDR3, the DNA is TGCAGCGTTTTAGTGCGGGACAGCTTTAACTGTGGCTACACCTTC. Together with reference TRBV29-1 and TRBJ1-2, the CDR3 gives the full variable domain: SAVISQKPSRDICQRGTSLTIQCQVDSQVTMMFWYRQQPGQSLTLIATANQGSEATYESGFVIDKFPISRPNLTFSTLTVSNMSPEDSSIYLCSVLVRDSFNCGYTFGSGTRLTVV.

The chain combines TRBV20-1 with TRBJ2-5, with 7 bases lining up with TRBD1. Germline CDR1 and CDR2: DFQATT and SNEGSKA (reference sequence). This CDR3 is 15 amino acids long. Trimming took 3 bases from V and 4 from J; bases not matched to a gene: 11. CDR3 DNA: TGCAGTGCTAGCGAAGGGGACAGAGGTTCAGAGACCCAGTACTTC. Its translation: CSASEGDRGSETQYF.

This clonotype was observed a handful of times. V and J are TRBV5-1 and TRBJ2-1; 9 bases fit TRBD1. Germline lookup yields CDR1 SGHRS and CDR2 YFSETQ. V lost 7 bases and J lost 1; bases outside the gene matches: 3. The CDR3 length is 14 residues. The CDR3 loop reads CASRTGVSYNEQFF. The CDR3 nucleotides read TGCGCCAGCCGGACAGGGGTATCCTACAATGAGCAGTTCTTC. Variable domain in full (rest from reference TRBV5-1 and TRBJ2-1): KAGVTQTPRYLIKTRGQQVTLSCSPISGHRSVSWYQQTPGQGLQFLFEYFSETQRNKGNFPGRFSGRQFSNSRSEMNVSTLELGDSALYLCASRTGVSYNEQFFGPGTRLTVL.

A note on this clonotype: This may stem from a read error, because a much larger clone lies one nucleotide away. The chain's CDR3 is CASSPEILAAEQYF. The CDR3 region has the DNA TGTGCCAGCAGCCCAGAAATTCTAGCGGCTGAGCAGTACTTC. The chain uses TRBV7-2 and TRBJ2-7; 7 nucleotides align to TRBD2. CDR1 and CDR2 from the germline V gene are SGHTA and FQGNSA. The CDR3 is made up of 14 amino acids. Trimming cost V 5 bases and J 7 bases; bases outside gene matches: 11.

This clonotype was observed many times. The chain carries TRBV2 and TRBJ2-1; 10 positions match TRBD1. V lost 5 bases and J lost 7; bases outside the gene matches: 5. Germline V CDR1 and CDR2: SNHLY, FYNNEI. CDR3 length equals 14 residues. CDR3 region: CASSFRQGANEQFF. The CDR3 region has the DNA TGTGCCAGCAGTTTCCGACAGGGGGCAAATGAGCAGTTCTTC.

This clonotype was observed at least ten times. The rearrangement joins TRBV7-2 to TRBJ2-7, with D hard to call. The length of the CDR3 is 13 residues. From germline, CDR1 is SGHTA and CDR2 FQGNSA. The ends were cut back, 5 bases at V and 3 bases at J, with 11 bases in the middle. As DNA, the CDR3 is TGTGCCAGCAGCCTAAAACTTCTCTACGAGCAGTACTTC. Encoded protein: CASSLKLLYEQYF.

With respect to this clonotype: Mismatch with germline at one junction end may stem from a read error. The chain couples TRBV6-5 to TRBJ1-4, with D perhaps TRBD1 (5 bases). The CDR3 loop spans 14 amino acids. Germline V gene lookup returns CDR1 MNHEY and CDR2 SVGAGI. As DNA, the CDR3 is TGTGCCAGCCGAAGGGACGCCGCCTCTGAAAAACCGTTTTTT. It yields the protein CASRRDAASEKPFF.

The CDR3 DNA is TGTGCCACCAGCAGAGATTTCGCTGGGGCATCTGGGGCCAACGTCCTGACTTTC. Protein sequence: CATSRDFAGASGANVLTF. The chain couples TRBV15 to TRBJ2-6; a possible D gene is TRBD1 (5 bases). Between the trimmed V and J ends, which lost 0 bases and 1 base, there was a span of 13 bases. This CDR3 is 18 amino acids long. CDR1 and CDR2 (germline): LNHNV, YYDKDF (reference sequence).

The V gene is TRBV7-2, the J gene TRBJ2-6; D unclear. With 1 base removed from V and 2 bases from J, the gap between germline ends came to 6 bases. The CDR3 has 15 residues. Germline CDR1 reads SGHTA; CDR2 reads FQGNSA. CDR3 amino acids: CASSLETTGANVLTF. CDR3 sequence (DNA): TGTGCCAGCAGCTTAGAGACGACTGGGGCCAACGTCCTGACTTTC.

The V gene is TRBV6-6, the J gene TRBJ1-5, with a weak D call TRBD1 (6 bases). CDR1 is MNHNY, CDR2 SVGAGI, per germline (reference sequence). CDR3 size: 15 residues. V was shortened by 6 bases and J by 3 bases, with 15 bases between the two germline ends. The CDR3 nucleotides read TGTGCCAGCAGAAATGGGGGCGAAAACAATCAGCCCCAGCATTTT. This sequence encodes CASRNGGENNQPQHF.

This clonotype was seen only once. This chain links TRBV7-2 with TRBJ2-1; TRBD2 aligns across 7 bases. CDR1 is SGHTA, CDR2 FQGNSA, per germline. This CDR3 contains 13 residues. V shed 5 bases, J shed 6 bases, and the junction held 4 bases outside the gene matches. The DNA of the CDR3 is TGTGCCAGCAGCGTCGGGGGGAGCAATGAGCAGTTCTTC. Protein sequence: CASSVGGSNEQFF. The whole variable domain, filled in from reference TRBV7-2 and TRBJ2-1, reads GAGVSQSPSNKVTEKGKDVELRCDPISGHTALYWYRQSLGQGLEFLIYFQGNSAPDKSGLPSDRFSAERTGGSVSTLTIQRTQQEDSAVYLCASSVGGSNEQFFGPGTRLTVL.

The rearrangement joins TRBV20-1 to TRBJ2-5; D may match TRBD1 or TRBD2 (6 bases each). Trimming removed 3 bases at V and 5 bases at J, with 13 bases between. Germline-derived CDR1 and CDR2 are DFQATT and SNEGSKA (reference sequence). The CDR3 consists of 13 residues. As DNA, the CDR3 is TGCAGTGCTAGGTGGGGGGCGCGGGAGACCCAGTACTTC. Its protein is CSARWGARETQYF.

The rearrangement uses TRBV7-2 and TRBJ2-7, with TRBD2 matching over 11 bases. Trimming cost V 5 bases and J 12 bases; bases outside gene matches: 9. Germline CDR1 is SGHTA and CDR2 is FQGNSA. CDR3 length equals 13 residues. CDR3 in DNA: TGTGCCAGCAGCACAGAGGCTAGCGGGGGGCGGTACTTC. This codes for CASSTEASGGRYF.

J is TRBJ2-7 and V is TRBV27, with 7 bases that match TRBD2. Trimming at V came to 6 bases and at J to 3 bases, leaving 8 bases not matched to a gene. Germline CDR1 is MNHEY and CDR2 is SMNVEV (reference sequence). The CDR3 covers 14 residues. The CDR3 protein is CASSPWGGDYEQYF. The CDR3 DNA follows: TGTGCCAGCAGCCCTTGGGGGGGGGACTACGAGCAGTACTTC.

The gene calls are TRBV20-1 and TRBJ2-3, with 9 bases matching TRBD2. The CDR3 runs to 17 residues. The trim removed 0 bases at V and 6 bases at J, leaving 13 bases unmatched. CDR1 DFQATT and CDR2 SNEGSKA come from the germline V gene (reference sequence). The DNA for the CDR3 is TGCAGTGCTAGAGATCCCCGCGGGGGGGCCGGGGAGGATACGCAGTATTTT. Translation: CSARDPRGGAGEDTQYF.

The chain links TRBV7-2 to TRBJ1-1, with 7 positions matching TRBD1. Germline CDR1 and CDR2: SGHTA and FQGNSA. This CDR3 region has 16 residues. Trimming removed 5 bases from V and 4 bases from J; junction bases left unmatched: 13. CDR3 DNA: TGTGCCAGCAGCAACGGTCGGCAGGGGGTCCCCACTGAAGCTTTCTTT. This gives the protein CASSNGRQGVPTEAFF.